This T cell receptor (beta chain) came from a study of cytomegalovirus exposure and HLA in healthy donors. The PCR was carried out with 60 Vbeta primers and 13 Jbeta primers. The method was immunoSEQ multiplex PCR; TCRdb's version includes in-frame clones alone and lacks a portion of them. The sample includes about 160,000 clones, roughly 85% of them seen just once. Germline V CDR1 and CDR2: SGDLS, YYNGEE. V was clipped by 2 bases and J by 6 bases, with 19 bases between them. CDR3 length: 16 residues. The clonotype was recovered from a woman aged 45-65 years in good health and CMV-seropositive. The chain joins TRBV9 to TRBJ2-3, with D possibly matching TRBD1 (5 bases). The source material was PBMCs. CDR3 in amino acids: CASSVLPGSTYDTQYF. Written as DNA, the CDR3 is TGTGCCAGCAGCGTTTTGCCAGGGTCGACTTACGATACGCAGTATTTT.